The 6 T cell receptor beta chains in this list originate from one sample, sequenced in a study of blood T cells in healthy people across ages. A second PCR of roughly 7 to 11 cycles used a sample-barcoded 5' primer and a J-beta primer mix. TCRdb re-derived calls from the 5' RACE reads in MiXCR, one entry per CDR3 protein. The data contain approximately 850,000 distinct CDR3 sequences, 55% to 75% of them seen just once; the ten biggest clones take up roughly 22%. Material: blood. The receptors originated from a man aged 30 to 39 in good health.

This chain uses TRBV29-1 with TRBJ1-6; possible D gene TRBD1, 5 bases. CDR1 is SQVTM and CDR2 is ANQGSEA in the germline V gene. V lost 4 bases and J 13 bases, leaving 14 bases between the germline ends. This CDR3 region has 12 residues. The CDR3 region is CSVGDGGTPLHF. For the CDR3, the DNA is TGCAGCGTTGGGGACGGGGGTACGCCCCTCCACTTT.

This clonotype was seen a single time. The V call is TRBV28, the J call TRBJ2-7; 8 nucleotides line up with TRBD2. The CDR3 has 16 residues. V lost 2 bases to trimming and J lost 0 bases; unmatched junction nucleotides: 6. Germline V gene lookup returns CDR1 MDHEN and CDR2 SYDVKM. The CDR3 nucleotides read TGTGCCAGCAGTTTAAATCTAGCGGGTTACTCCTACGAGCAGTACTTC. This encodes CASSLNLAGYSYEQYF.

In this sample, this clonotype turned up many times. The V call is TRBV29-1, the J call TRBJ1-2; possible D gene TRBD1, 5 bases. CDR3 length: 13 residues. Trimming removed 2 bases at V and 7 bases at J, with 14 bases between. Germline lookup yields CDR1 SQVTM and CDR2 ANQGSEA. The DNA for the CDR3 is TGCAGCGTTGAATCGGGACCCTGGAGTGGCTACACCTTC. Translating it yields CSVESGPWSGYTF.

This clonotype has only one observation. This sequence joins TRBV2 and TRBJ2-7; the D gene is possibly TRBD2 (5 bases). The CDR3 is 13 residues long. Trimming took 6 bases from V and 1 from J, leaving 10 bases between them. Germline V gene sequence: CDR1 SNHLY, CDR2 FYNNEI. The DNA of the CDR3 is TGTGCCAGCAGGGAGGAAGGGTCCTACGAGCAGTACTTC. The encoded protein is CASREEGSYEQYF.

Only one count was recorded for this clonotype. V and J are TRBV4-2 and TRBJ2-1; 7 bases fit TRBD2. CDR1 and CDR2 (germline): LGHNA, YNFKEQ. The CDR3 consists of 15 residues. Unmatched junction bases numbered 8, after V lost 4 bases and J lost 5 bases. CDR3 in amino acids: CASSPAGTKDNEQFF. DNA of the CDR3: TGTGCCAGCAGCCCCGCCGGGACTAAGGACAATGAGCAGTTCTTC.

DNA of the CDR3: TGCGCCAGCAGGACTGAGGGTCAGGAGACCCAGTACTTC. As protein: CASRTEGQETQYF. The chain is built from TRBV5-1 and TRBJ2-5, with a tentative D call TRBD2 (5 bases). Trimming cost V 5 bases and J 5 bases, with 13 bases left between them. Germline V gene data show CDR1 as SGHRS and CDR2 as YFSETQ. The CDR3 runs to 13 residues.